The next 4 T cell receptor beta chains were all read from a single sample in a study of blood T cell repertoires in COVID-19. Clones were sequenced by immunoSEQ multiplex PCR, and TCRdb holds only the in-frame ones, with some missing. Among around 100,000 clones listed, about 77% were seen once. Sequences were obtained from peripheral blood. All receptors come from a woman aged 65 to 85 with acute or convalescent COVID-19.

J is TRBJ2-5 and V is TRBV4-1; 9 nucleotides match TRBD1. With 2 bases clipped from V and 5 bases from J, the junction kept 6 bases outside the gene matches. CDR1 is MGHRA and CDR2 is YSYEKL in the germline V gene. The CDR3 runs to 15 residues. The CDR3 sequence: CASSQLTGGYETQYF. CDR3 coding DNA: TGCGCCAGCAGCCAACTTACAGGGGGCTATGAGACCCAGTACTTC.

This clone appeared once. The CDR3 reads CASSPKRDSNQPQHF. CDR3 nucleotides: TGTGCCAGTAGTCCCAAGCGGGACAGCAATCAGCCCCAGCATTTT. The V call is TRBV19, the J call TRBJ1-5; D might be TRBD1 (5 bases). Germline V lookup: CDR1 LNHDA, CDR2 SQIVND (reference sequence). The V end was cut by 5 bases, the J end by 1 base, with 12 bases between. This CDR3 has 15 residues.

The chain recombines TRBV11-2 with TRBJ2-6; TRBD1 is a possible D gene (5 bases). Deletions cut 8 bases from V and 0 bases from J, with 8 bases between. Germline CDR1 is SGHAT and CDR2 is FQNNGV. The CDR3 runs 14 residues. CDR3 sequence (DNA): TGTGCCAGCCGAGACAGCTCTGGGGCCAACGTCCTGACTTTC. Translating gives CASRDSSGANVLTF.

The chain links TRBV6-5 to TRBJ1-2; 7 bases match TRBD1. Trimming at V came to 8 bases and at J to 5 bases, leaving 11 bases not matched to a gene. This CDR3 is 14 amino acids long. Germline V gene lookup returns CDR1 MNHEY and CDR2 SVGAGI. The CDR3 loop is CASVEQGKSYGYTF. CDR3 nucleotides: TGTGCCAGCGTAGAACAGGGGAAGAGTTATGGCTACACCTTC.